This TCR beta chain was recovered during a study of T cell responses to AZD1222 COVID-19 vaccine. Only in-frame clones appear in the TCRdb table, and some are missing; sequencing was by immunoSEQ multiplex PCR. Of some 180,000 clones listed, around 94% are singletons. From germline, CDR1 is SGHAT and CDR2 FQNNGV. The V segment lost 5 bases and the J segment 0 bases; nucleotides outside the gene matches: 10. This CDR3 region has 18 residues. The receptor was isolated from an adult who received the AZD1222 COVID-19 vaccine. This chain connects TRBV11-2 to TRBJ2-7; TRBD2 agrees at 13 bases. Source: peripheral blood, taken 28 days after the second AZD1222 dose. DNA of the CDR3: TGTGCCAGCAGCCCCCGAATCGGACTAGCGGGAGTCTCCTACGAGCAGTACTTC. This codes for CASSPRIGLAGVSYEQYF.